This is a list of T cell receptor beta chains from one sample in a study of OX40 agonist ivuxolimab in advanced cancers. Profiled with immunoSEQ multiplex PCR; TCRdb holds only in-frame clones, not every one. The sample lists 65,000 to 75,000 clones; about 83% were seen once. The sample was CD4+ or CD8+ T cells sorted from blood, taken in a trial of the OX40 agonist ivuxolimab. All receptors derive from an adult with an advanced solid tumor such as melanoma, head and neck, liver or kidney cancer. CDR3s include the opening cysteine and the closing phenylalanine or tryptophan. Each record gives: CDR3 DNA, CDR3 protein, D gene, clone size, J gene, V gene. The D gene is left open where the match is weak. Some rows mark clone size as missing; the rest say once, few, many or name a class of expanded clone.

CDR3nt: TGTGCCAGCAGCCTTCCTCAAGGAGGGATTTACGAGCAGTACTTC; CDR3aa: CASSLPQGGIYEQYF; d_gene: .; abundance: .; j_gene: TRBJ2-7; v_gene: TRBV7-9
CDR3nt: TGTGCCAGCATCCTGGGGGAGGGAATCTCTGGGGCCAACGTCCTGACTTTC; CDR3aa: CASILGEGISGANVLTF; d_gene: TRBD2; abundance: .; j_gene: TRBJ2-6; v_gene: TRBV28
CDR3nt: TGTGCCAGCAGCTTAGCAGGGGGCAGTAACTCCTACGAGCAGTACTTC; CDR3aa: CASSLAGGSNSYEQYF; d_gene: TRBD1; abundance: .; j_gene: TRBJ2-7; v_gene: TRBV7-2
CDR3nt: TGTGCCAGCAGTAGCTTGTGGGGACGGGTCAACACCGGGGAGCTGTTTTTT; CDR3aa: CASSSLWGRVNTGELFF; d_gene: .; abundance: .; j_gene: TRBJ2-2; v_gene: TRBV28
CDR3nt: TGCGCCAGCAGCCAAGACAGCAGCACCGGGGAGCTGTTTTTT; CDR3aa: CASSQDSSTGELFF; d_gene: .; abundance: once; j_gene: TRBJ2-2; v_gene: TRBV4-3
CDR3nt: TGTGCCAGCTCGCCTTCCAGGGAGCGGACATACTCCTACGAGCAGTACTTC; CDR3aa: CASSPSRERTYSYEQYF; d_gene: .; abundance: .; j_gene: TRBJ2-7; v_gene: TRBV18
CDR3nt: TGCGCCAGCAGCCTCCTCGCTCAGAATGAGCAGTTCTTC; CDR3aa: CASSLLAQNEQFF; d_gene: .; abundance: .; j_gene: TRBJ2-1; v_gene: TRBV5-1
CDR3nt: TGTGCCAGCAGCTTCTACCTAGCCCTCGGGAGCTCCTACAATGAGCAGTTCTTC; CDR3aa: CASSFYLALGSSYNEQFF; d_gene: .; abundance: once; j_gene: TRBJ2-1; v_gene: TRBV7-2
CDR3nt: TGTGCCAGCTCACCGGACAGGAACGCTGAAGCTTTCTTT; CDR3aa: CASSPDRNAEAFF; d_gene: TRBD1; abundance: .; j_gene: TRBJ1-1; v_gene: TRBV18
CDR3nt: TGTGCCATCAAGGACATCGCGAACACCGGGGAGCTGTTTTTT; CDR3aa: CAIKDIANTGELFF; d_gene: .; abundance: .; j_gene: TRBJ2-2; v_gene: TRBV10-3
CDR3nt: TGTGCCACCGCACCCCACCGGCGACAGGGAAACATTCAGTACTTC; CDR3aa: CATAPHRRQGNIQYF; d_gene: TRBD1; abundance: .; j_gene: TRBJ2-4; v_gene: TRBV15
CDR3nt: TGTGCCAGCTCACCACGGGACAGGGACACCGGGGAGCTGTTTTTT; CDR3aa: CASSPRDRDTGELFF; d_gene: TRBD1; abundance: .; j_gene: TRBJ2-2; v_gene: TRBV18
CDR3nt: TGTGCCAGCAGCTATCTAGCGGGGGGGCCCTACGAGCAGTACTTC; CDR3aa: CASSYLAGGPYEQYF; d_gene: TRBD2; abundance: .; j_gene: TRBJ2-7; v_gene: TRBV13
CDR3nt: TGTGCCAGCAGCTTAGGAATCGACAGGGATGACACTGAAGCTTTCTTT; CDR3aa: CASSLGIDRDDTEAFF; d_gene: TRBD1; abundance: .; j_gene: TRBJ1-1; v_gene: TRBV7-6
CDR3nt: TGTGCCTGGAGCAGACAGACCTATGGCTACACCTTC; CDR3aa: CAWSRQTYGYTF; d_gene: .; abundance: few; j_gene: TRBJ1-2; v_gene: TRBV30
CDR3nt: TGTGCCAGCAGTTATGACCTCAATGAGCAGTTCTTC; CDR3aa: CASSYDLNEQFF; d_gene: .; abundance: .; j_gene: TRBJ2-1; v_gene: TRBV6-6
CDR3nt: TGTGCCAGCAGCTCGAGACTAGCGGGCTACAATGAGCAGTTCTTC; CDR3aa: CASSSRLAGYNEQFF; d_gene: TRBD2; abundance: .; j_gene: TRBJ2-1; v_gene: TRBV11-2
CDR3nt: TGTGCCAGCAGTTTGATCGTGGGGCATCAGCCCCAGCATTTT; CDR3aa: CASSLIVGHQPQHF; d_gene: .; abundance: .; j_gene: TRBJ1-5; v_gene: TRBV6-5
CDR3nt: TGTGCCAGCAGTGAAGACAGGAATCAGCCCCAGCATTTT; CDR3aa: CASSEDRNQPQHF; d_gene: .; abundance: .; j_gene: TRBJ1-5; v_gene: TRBV2
CDR3nt: TGTGCCAGTAGTGTCCCGGGACAGGGGGCGCGTTATGGTGGCTACACCTTC; CDR3aa: CASSVPGQGARYGGYTF; d_gene: TRBD1; abundance: .; j_gene: TRBJ1-2; v_gene: TRBV19
CDR3nt: TGCGCCAGCACCCCAGGCCCGGTGGATTCACCCCTCCACTTT; CDR3aa: CASTPGPVDSPLHF; d_gene: .; abundance: once; j_gene: TRBJ1-6; v_gene: TRBV5-1
CDR3nt: TGTGCCAGCAGGGCAGGGACAGGGGCCAACGTCCTGACTTTC; CDR3aa: CASRAGTGANVLTF; d_gene: .; abundance: .; j_gene: TRBJ2-6; v_gene: TRBV6-5
CDR3nt: TGTGCCACCAGCAGAGATAGCCCCACCAGCTATGGCTACACCTTC; CDR3aa: CATSRDSPTSYGYTF; d_gene: .; abundance: .; j_gene: TRBJ1-2; v_gene: TRBV15
CDR3nt: TGTGCCAGCAGCTTGGGGCCGGCCCAAGAGACCCAGTACTTC; CDR3aa: CASSLGPAQETQYF; d_gene: .; abundance: once; j_gene: TRBJ2-5; v_gene: TRBV5-6
CDR3nt: TGTGCCAGTAGCAAGGATGGGGGGCTGTACACCGGGGAGCTGTTTTTT; CDR3aa: CASSKDGGLYTGELFF; d_gene: .; abundance: once; j_gene: TRBJ2-2; v_gene: TRBV19
CDR3nt: TGTGCCATCAGTCCGGGACAGGGAGGAAACACCATATATTTT; CDR3aa: CAISPGQGGNTIYF; d_gene: TRBD1; abundance: .; j_gene: TRBJ1-3; v_gene: TRBV10-3
CDR3nt: TGTGCCAGCAGCTCAGGGGCAGGACCCTACGAGCAGTACTTC; CDR3aa: CASSSGAGPYEQYF; d_gene: .; abundance: once; j_gene: TRBJ2-7; v_gene: TRBV28
CDR3nt: TGTGCCATCACCGGACAGGGGTTTGGCAATGAGCAGTTCTTC; CDR3aa: CAITGQGFGNEQFF; d_gene: TRBD1; abundance: .; j_gene: TRBJ2-1; v_gene: TRBV10-3
CDR3nt: TGTGCCAGCAGCCCTACAGGGAGGCGCAATGAGCAGTTCTTC; CDR3aa: CASSPTGRRNEQFF; d_gene: .; abundance: .; j_gene: TRBJ2-1; v_gene: TRBV5-6
CDR3nt: TGTGCCAGCAGCGTAAGGGGGACAGGGGAAGAGACCCAGTACTTC; CDR3aa: CASSVRGTGEETQYF; d_gene: TRBD1; abundance: .; j_gene: TRBJ2-5; v_gene: TRBV9
CDR3nt: TGTGCCAGTAGTATAGGGGGGACAGGGACTATCAATCAGCCCCAGCATTTT; CDR3aa: CASSIGGTGTINQPQHF; d_gene: TRBD1; abundance: .; j_gene: TRBJ1-5; v_gene: TRBV19
CDR3nt: TGTGCCATCAGTGAGGGGACTAGCGGGGGGACCACAGATACGCAGTATTTT; CDR3aa: CAISEGTSGGTTDTQYF; d_gene: TRBD2; abundance: .; j_gene: TRBJ2-3; v_gene: TRBV10-3
CDR3nt: TGTGCCAGCAGCTTAACGACCCTAAACACTGAAGCTTTCTTT; CDR3aa: CASSLTTLNTEAFF; d_gene: .; abundance: once; j_gene: TRBJ1-1; v_gene: TRBV7-9
CDR3nt: TGTGCCAGCAGTGAAAAGGGGACAGTACCCGAGCAGTACTTC; CDR3aa: CASSEKGTVPEQYF; d_gene: TRBD1; abundance: .; j_gene: TRBJ2-7; v_gene: TRBV2
CDR3nt: TGCAGCGGGACAGACTCCTACGAGCAGTACTTC; CDR3aa: CSGTDSYEQYF; d_gene: TRBD1; abundance: once; j_gene: TRBJ2-7; v_gene: TRBV20-1
CDR3nt: TGTGCCAGCAGCTCTTCATACAACACTGAAGCTTTCTTT; CDR3aa: CASSSSYNTEAFF; d_gene: .; abundance: .; j_gene: TRBJ1-1; v_gene: TRBV7-3
CDR3nt: TGTGCCAGCAGCGCAGTCGAGACTAGCGTACATATAGATACGCAGTATTTT; CDR3aa: CASSAVETSVHIDTQYF; d_gene: TRBD2; abundance: .; j_gene: TRBJ2-3; v_gene: TRBV7-9
CDR3nt: TGTGCCTGGAGTGTAAATTCGAACACTGAAGCTTTCTTT; CDR3aa: CAWSVNSNTEAFF; d_gene: .; abundance: few; j_gene: TRBJ1-1; v_gene: TRBV30
CDR3nt: TGTGCCAGTCGTATGACAGGGACGTATGGCTACACCTTC; CDR3aa: CASRMTGTYGYTF; d_gene: TRBD1; abundance: .; j_gene: TRBJ1-2; v_gene: TRBV2
CDR3nt: TGTGCCAGCAGACTATTGGGACAGTACAATGAGCAGTTCTTC; CDR3aa: CASRLLGQYNEQFF; d_gene: TRBD1; abundance: .; j_gene: TRBJ2-1; v_gene: TRBV27
CDR3nt: TGTGCCAGCAGTTTAATGGGGGGCTTCCGGGAAGCTTTCTTT; CDR3aa: CASSLMGGFREAFF; d_gene: .; abundance: .; j_gene: TRBJ1-1; v_gene: TRBV28
CDR3nt: TGCGCCAGCAGCTTCCAGGGGGGAAACACCATATATTTT; CDR3aa: CASSFQGGNTIYF; d_gene: .; abundance: .; j_gene: TRBJ1-3; v_gene: TRBV4-1
CDR3nt: TGTGCCAGCAGTTACTCGAAAGAAACCTATGGCTACACCTTC; CDR3aa: CASSYSKETYGYTF; d_gene: .; abundance: few; j_gene: TRBJ1-2; v_gene: TRBV6-5
CDR3nt: TGTGCCATCAGTGAGAAGGGACAGCTACGCTCTGGAAACACCATATATTTT; CDR3aa: CAISEKGQLRSGNTIYF; d_gene: TRBD1; abundance: .; j_gene: TRBJ1-3; v_gene: TRBV10-3
CDR3nt: TGTGCCAGCAGTTACAGACAGGGGGCGACCTATGGCTACACCTTC; CDR3aa: CASSYRQGATYGYTF; d_gene: TRBD1; abundance: .; j_gene: TRBJ1-2; v_gene: TRBV6-5
CDR3nt: TGTGCCAGCAGCCAATCCGTCGGTTCACCCCTCCACTTT; CDR3aa: CASSQSVGSPLHF; d_gene: .; abundance: .; j_gene: TRBJ1-6; v_gene: TRBV14
CDR3nt: TGTGCCAGCTCACCACGTGAAGGGGAGGGACAGCCCCAGCATTTT; CDR3aa: CASSPREGEGQPQHF; d_gene: .; abundance: .; j_gene: TRBJ1-5; v_gene: TRBV18
CDR3nt: TGTGCCAGCAGGAGACTAGCGGGAAGGAATGAGCAGTTCTTC; CDR3aa: CASRRLAGRNEQFF; d_gene: TRBD2; abundance: .; j_gene: TRBJ2-1; v_gene: TRBV11-3
CDR3nt: TGTGCCATCAGTGAGATAGGGGAGAATGAGCAGTTCTTC; CDR3aa: CAISEIGENEQFF; d_gene: .; abundance: .; j_gene: TRBJ2-1; v_gene: TRBV10-3
CDR3nt: TGCGCCAGCAGCTTGTATGGGGCAGAGACCCAGTACTTC; CDR3aa: CASSLYGAETQYF; d_gene: .; abundance: .; j_gene: TRBJ2-5; v_gene: TRBV5-1